Shown below are 5 T cell receptor beta chains from a single sample sequenced in a study of early T cells in non-severe SARS-CoV-2 infection. TCRdb passed the 5' RACE reads through MiXCR, listing each CDR3 protein once. The sample has about 59,000 distinct CDR3 sequences; under 15% are singletons. Here the sequenced sample was whole blood, taken at baseline. The receptors stem from an adult who was a healthcare worker with PCR-confirmed SARS-CoV-2 infection or an uninfected control (not recorded which).

The chain couples TRBV19 to TRBJ1-1; the D gene is possibly TRBD1 (5 bases). V lost 5 bases to trimming and J lost 5 bases, with 18 bases between them. CDR1 and CDR2 (germline): LNHDA, SQIVND (reference sequence). The CDR3 covers 15 residues. The CDR3 DNA is TGTGCCAGTAGTCCCCAAAAAGGGGCGACGACTGAAGCTTTCTTT. It specifies CASSPQKGATTEAFF.

The chain carries TRBV18 and TRBJ1-4; possible D gene TRBD1, 6 bases. There are 14 residues in the CDR3. In germline, CDR1 is KGHSH, CDR2 LQKENI. Trimming cost V 3 bases and J 3 bases, with 8 bases left between them. In DNA form, the CDR3 reads TGTGCCAGCTCACCGGGGGCGGCTAATGAAAAACTGTTTTTT. Translating gives CASSPGAANEKLFF.

This clonotype was counted between two and nine times. The chain is built from TRBV19 and TRBJ2-7; 9 nucleotides line up with TRBD1. The CDR3 totals 15 residues. From germline, CDR1 is LNHDA and CDR2 SQIVND (reference sequence). Trimming at V came to 8 bases and at J to 0 bases, leaving 8 bases not matched to a gene. The CDR3: CASCPGQGSSYEQYF. The CDR3 nucleotides read TGTGCCAGTTGCCCCGGACAGGGGAGCTCCTACGAGCAGTACTTC.

This clonotype has more than one count but fewer than ten. The chain uses TRBV4-2 and TRBJ1-1; 8 bases align to TRBD1. The germline CDR1 and CDR2 sequences are LGHNA and YNFKEQ. This CDR3 contains 17 residues. V was pared by 2 bases and J by 1 base, with 9 bases of the junction left unmatched. This chain's CDR3 is CASSQLGTGRANTEAFF. In nucleotides, the CDR3 is TGTGCCAGCAGCCAACTGGGGACAGGAAGGGCGAACACTGAAGCTTTCTTT.

This clonotype was counted between two and nine times. The CDR3 DNA is TGTGCCAGCAGCCCCCTGACTAGCGGAAGTGTTGTAGATACGCAGTATTTT. Encoded protein: CASSPLTSGSVVDTQYF. The rearrangement links TRBV7-8 to TRBJ2-3; 9 nucleotides align to TRBD2. Germline CDR1 SGHVS, CDR2 FQNEAQ. Trimming cost V 5 bases and J 5 bases; bases outside gene matches: 14. The CDR3 sequence is 17 residues long.